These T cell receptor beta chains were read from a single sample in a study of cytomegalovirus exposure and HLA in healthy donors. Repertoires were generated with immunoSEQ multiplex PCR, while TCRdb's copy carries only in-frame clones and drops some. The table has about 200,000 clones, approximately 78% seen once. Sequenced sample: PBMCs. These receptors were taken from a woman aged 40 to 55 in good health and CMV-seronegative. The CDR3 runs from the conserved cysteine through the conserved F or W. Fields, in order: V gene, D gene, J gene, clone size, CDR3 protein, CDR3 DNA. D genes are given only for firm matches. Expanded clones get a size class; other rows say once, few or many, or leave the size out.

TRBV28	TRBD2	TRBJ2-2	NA	CASIGTSREETGELFF	TGTGCCAGCATAGGGACGAGTCGGGAGGAAACCGGGGAGCTGTTTTTT
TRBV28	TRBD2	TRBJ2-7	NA	CASSLLAGVSYEQYF	TGTGCCAGCAGTCTCCTAGCGGGCGTCTCCTACGAGCAGTACTTC
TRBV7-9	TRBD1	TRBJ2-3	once	CASSRQGADTQYF	TGTGCCAGCAGCCGACAGGGAGCAGATACGCAGTATTTT
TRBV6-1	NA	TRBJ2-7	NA	CASSEARQSYEQYF	TGTGCCAGCAGTGAAGCGCGGCAGTCCTACGAGCAGTACTTC
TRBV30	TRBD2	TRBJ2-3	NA	CAWSPTSGSTDTQYF	TGTGCCTGGAGTCCCACTAGCGGGAGCACAGATACGCAGTATTTT
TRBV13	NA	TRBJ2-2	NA	CASSPQGNTGELFF	TGTGCCAGCAGCCCGCAGGGTAACACCGGGGAGCTGTTTTTT
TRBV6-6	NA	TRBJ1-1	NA	CASSEGGPNTEAFF	TGTGCCAGCAGTGAGGGGGGGCCGAACACTGAAGCTTTCTTT
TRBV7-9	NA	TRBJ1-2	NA	CASSLVGVLQPAAGYTF	TGTGCCAGCAGCTTAGTTGGAGTCCTCCAGCCCGCGGCGGGCTACACCTTC
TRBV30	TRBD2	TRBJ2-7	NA	CAWRSLAGQYF	TGTGCCTGGAGAAGCCTAGCGGGGCAGTACTTC
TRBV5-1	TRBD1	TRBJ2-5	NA	CASSVTGGSGETRYF	TGCGCCAGCAGCGTGACAGGGGGCAGCGGAGAGACCCGGTACTTC
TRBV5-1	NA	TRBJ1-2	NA	CASSRQENYGYTF	TGCGCCAGCAGCCGACAGGAAAACTATGGCTACACCTTC
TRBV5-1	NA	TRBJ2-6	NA	CASSLVGGTGANVLTF	TGCGCCAGCAGCTTGGTGGGCGGGACTGGGGCCAACGTCCTGACTTTC
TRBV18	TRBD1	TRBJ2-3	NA	CASSHPLGQGTDTQYF	TGTGCCAGCTCACACCCTTTGGGACAGGGAACAGATACGCAGTATTTT
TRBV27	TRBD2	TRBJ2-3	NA	CASSLSGTSGSDTQYF	TGTGCCAGCAGTTTATCCGGGACTAGCGGATCAGATACGCAGTATTTT
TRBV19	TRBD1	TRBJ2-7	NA	CASSFWTGSNEQYF	TGTGCCAGTAGTTTCTGGACAGGGAGCAACGAGCAGTACTTC
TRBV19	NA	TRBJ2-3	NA	CASKPGIRSTDTQYF	TGTGCCAGTAAACCCGGGATCCGAAGCACAGATACGCAGTATTTT
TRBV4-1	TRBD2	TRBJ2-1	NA	CASSQASGSYNEQFF	TGCGCCAGCAGCCAAGCTAGCGGGAGTTACAATGAGCAGTTCTTC
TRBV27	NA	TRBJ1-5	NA	CASKISGQGGNQPQHF	NA
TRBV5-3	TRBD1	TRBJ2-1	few	CARSLRQGNEQFF	TGTGCCAGAAGCCTCCGACAGGGCAATGAGCAGTTCTTC
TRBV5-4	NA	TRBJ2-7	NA	CASSGPDTSYEQYF	TGTGCCAGCAGCGGACCGGACACATCCTACGAGCAGTACTTC
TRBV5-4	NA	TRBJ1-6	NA	CASSTWAWDSPLHF	TGTGCCAGCAGCACCTGGGCCTGGGATTCACCCCTCCACTTT
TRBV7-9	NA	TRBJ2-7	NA	CASSLEDSSMGYEQYF	TGTGCCAGCAGCTTGGAAGACTCCAGCATGGGCTACGAGCAGTACTTC
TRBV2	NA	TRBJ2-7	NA	CASSDPYRPQISYEQYF	TGTGCCAGCAGTGACCCATACAGACCACAAATCTCCTACGAGCAGTACTTC
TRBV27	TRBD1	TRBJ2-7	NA	CASSSGLGTGSREQYF	TGTGCCAGCAGTTCTGGGTTAGGGACAGGGAGTCGCGAGCAGTACTTC
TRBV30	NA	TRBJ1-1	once	CAWSVFPGTEAFF	TGTGCCTGGAGTGTTTTCCCGGGGACTGAAGCTTTCTTT
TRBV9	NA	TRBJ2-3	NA	CASSVGGSKDTQYF	TGTGCCAGCAGCGTAGGTGGGAGCAAAGATACGCAGTATTTT
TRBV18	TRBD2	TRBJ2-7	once	CASSPRGTSSYEQYF	TGTGCCAGCTCACCGAGGGGGACTAGCTCCTACGAGCAGTACTTC
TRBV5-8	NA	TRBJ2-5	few	CASSLVVRETQYF	TGTGCCAGCAGCTTGGTGGTGCGGGAGACCCAGTACTTC
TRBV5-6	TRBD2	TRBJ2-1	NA	CASSFTSGSSYNEQFF	TGTGCCAGCAGCTTTACTAGCGGAAGCTCCTACAATGAGCAGTTCTTC
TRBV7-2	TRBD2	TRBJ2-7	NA	CASSLRLAGGYEQYF	TGTGCCAGCAGCTTACGGCTAGCGGGAGGCTACGAGCAGTACTTC
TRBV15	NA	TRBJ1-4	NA	CATSRQINEKLFF	TGTGCCACCAGCAGACAGATAAATGAAAAACTGTTTTTT
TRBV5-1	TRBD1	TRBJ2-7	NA	CASSTGGAYEQYF	TGCGCCAGCAGTACAGGGGGCGCATACGAGCAGTACTTC
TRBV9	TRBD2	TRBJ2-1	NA	CASSELAGGFDEQFF	TGTGCCAGCAGCGAACTAGCGGGAGGCTTTGATGAGCAGTTCTTC
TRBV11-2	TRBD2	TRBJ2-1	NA	CASSSGTSLSYNEQFF	TGTGCCAGCAGCTCCGGGACTAGTCTTTCCTACAATGAGCAGTTCTTC
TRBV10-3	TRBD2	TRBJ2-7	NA	CATSPGLAGEEQYF	TGTGCCACCTCTCCGGGACTAGCGGGAGAAGAGCAGTACTTC
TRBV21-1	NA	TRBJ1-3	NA	CASSKGQGSGNTIYF	TGTGCCAGCAGCAAAGGACAGGGCTCTGGAAACACCATATATTTT
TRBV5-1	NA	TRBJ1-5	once	CASSLFGAPNQPQHF	TGCGCCAGCAGCTTGTTTGGGGCGCCCAATCAGCCCCAGCATTTT
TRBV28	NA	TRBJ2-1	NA	CASSLLTGPNEQFF	TGTGCCAGCAGTTTATTAACAGGGCCCAATGAGCAGTTCTTC
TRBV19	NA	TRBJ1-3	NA	CASSIAGRGNTIYF	TGTGCCAGTAGTATAGCAGGGCGAGGAAACACCATATATTTT
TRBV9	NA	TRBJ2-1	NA	CASSVGSGFGNEQFF	TGTGCCAGCAGCGTAGGGTCGGGGTTCGGCAATGAGCAGTTCTTC
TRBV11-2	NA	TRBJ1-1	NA	CASSLRAANTEAFF	TGTGCCAGCAGCTTAAGAGCTGCCAACACTGAAGCTTTCTTT
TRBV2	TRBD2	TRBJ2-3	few	CASRNGLAGDTQYF	TGTGCCAGCAGGAACGGACTAGCGGGAGATACGCAGTATTTT
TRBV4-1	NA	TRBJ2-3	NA	CATSLATSTDTQYF	TGCGCCACCTCCCTAGCGACTAGCACAGATACGCAGTATTTT